This T cell receptor (beta chain) was identified during a study of blood T cell repertoires in COVID-19. Study-wide context: Both acute and convalescent COVID-19 samples were obtained from the United States, Italy and Spain. PBMCs, B-cell-depleted T cells, or T cells were the source of the cDNA or gDNA that made up the material.

Seattle researchers signed up patients amid active infection and tracked them longitudinally. As processed by the authors: Amplified reference gene primers provided the basis for estimating nucleated cell counts. Measured with immunoSEQ multiplex PCR; TCRdb has only the in-frame clones, and not every one. The DNA was the basis for D and trimming; V, J and clone size are from that table. This table holds some 300,000 clones, approximately 86% found once. Trimming at V came to 3 bases and at J to 0 bases, leaving 10 bases not matched to a gene. Germline V gene lookup returns CDR1 LGHDT and CDR2 YNNKEL (reference sequence). The CDR3 is 17 amino acids.

The TCR was taken from a woman in her 70s with COVID-19, enrolled during active disease. The chain joins TRBV3-1 (or the pseudogene TRBV3-2) to TRBJ2-5, with 7 bases that match TRBD2. The material sequenced was peripheral blood. Here the CDR3 reads CASSHPASGLYQETQYF. In nucleotides, the CDR3 is TGTGCCAGCAGCCACCCCGCTAGCGGTCTGTACCAAGAGACCCAGTACTTC.